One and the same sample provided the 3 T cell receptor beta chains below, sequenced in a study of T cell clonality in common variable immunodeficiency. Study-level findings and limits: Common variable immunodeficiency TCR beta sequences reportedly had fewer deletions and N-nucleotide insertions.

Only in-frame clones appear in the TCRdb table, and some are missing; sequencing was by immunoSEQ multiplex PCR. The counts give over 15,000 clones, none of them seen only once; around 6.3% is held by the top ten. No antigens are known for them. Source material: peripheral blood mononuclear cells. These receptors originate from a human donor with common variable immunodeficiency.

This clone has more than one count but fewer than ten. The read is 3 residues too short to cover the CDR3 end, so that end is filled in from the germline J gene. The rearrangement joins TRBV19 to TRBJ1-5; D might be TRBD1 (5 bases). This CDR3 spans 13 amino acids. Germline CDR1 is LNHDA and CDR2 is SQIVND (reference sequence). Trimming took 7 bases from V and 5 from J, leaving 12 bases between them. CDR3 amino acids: CASTETAYQPQHF. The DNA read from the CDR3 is TGTGCCAGTACCGAGACAGCATATCAGCCC.

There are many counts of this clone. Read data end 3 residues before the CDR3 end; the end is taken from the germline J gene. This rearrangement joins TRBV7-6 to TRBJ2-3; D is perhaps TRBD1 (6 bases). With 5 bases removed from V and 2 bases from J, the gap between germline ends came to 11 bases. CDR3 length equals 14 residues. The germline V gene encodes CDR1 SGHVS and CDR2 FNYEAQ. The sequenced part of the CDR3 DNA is TGTGCCAGCAGCCGACAGGTACTCACAGATACG. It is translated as CASSRQVLTDT. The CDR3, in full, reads CASSRQVLTDTQYF.

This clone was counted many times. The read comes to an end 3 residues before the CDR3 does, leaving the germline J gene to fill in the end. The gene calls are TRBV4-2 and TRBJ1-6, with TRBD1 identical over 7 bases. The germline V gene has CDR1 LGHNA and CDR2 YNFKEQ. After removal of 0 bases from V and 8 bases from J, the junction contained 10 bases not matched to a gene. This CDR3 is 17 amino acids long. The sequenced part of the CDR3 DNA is TGTGCCAGCAGCCAAGACCGACAGGGCCGTATTTATTCACCC. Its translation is CASSQDRQGRIYSP. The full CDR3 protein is CASSQDRQGRIYSPLHF.